Below are 29 T cell receptor beta chains sequenced from a single sample in a study of OX40 agonist ivuxolimab in advanced cancers. Library prep was done by the immunoSEQ multiplex PCR assay. Held by TCRdb, this immuneACCESS table contains in-frame sequences only and omits some clones. Under half of the omission traces to an unresolved V gene where checked; the cause of the rest is unknown. In all, the sample holds about 77,000 clones, and about 85% of those were seen once. The leading ten clones occupy 3.5% to 6% of the sample. This specimen was CD4+ or CD8+ T cells sorted from blood, taken in a trial of the OX40 agonist ivuxolimab. Receptors were obtained from an adult with an advanced solid tumor such as melanoma, head and neck, liver or kidney cancer.

This chain connects TRBV23-1 to TRBJ1-3; TRBD1 might be the D (5 bases). TRBV23-1 is given ORF status, its function remaining uncertain. V gave up 4 bases and J gave up 7 bases, with 17 bases separating them. The CDR3 covers 15 residues. CDR3 region: CASSRDRDRGNTIYF. CDR3 DNA sequence: TGCGCCAGCAGTCGAGACCGTGACAGAGGCAACACCATATATTTT.

The chain combines TRBV4-2 with TRBJ1-5; TRBD1 matches at 7 bases. The CDR3 is 15 amino acids. Germline V CDR1 and CDR2: LGHNA, YNFKEQ. Trimming at V came to 2 bases and at J to 6 bases, leaving 7 bases not matched to a gene. In DNA form, the CDR3 reads TGTGCCAGCAGCCAATCCTACAGGGGCGGTCAGCCCCAGCATTTT. This gives the protein CASSQSYRGGQPQHF.

This sequence joins TRBV5-1 and TRBJ1-2; D is uncertain. CDR1 is SGHRS and CDR2 is YFSETQ in the germline V gene. The V gene lost 0 bases and the J gene lost 0 bases, with 3 bases spanning the gap. The CDR3 totals 13 residues. The CDR3 is CASSLVTNYGYTF. The CDR3 coding sequence is TGCGCCAGCAGCTTGGTCACTAACTATGGCTACACCTTC.

V gene TRBV7-2 combines with J gene TRBJ2-1, with 7 bases that match TRBD2. The CDR3 spans 15 residues. The V and J ends lost 4 bases and 5 bases, in that order; junction bases with no gene match: 8. Germline values: CDR1 SGHTA, CDR2 FQGNSA. This CDR3 is CASSSVAGTNNEQFF. In DNA form, the CDR3 reads TGTGCCAGCAGCTCTGTAGCGGGCACTAACAATGAGCAGTTCTTC. Full variable domain (rest looked up from reference TRBV7-2 and TRBJ2-1): GAGVSQSPSNKVTEKGKDVELRCDPISGHTALYWYRQSLGQGLEFLIYFQGNSAPDKSGLPSDRFSAERTGGSVSTLTIQRTQQEDSAVYLCASSSVAGTNNEQFFGPGTRLTVL.

This clone has only a few counts. The chain joins TRBV9 to TRBJ1-6, with a weak D call TRBD1 (5 bases). CDR3 length: 15 residues. Germline CDR1 reads SGDLS; CDR2 reads YYNGEE. With 4 bases removed from V and 7 bases from J, the gap between germline ends came to 15 bases. The CDR3 loop is CASSPFQGGNSPLHF. The CDR3 coding sequence is TGTGCCAGCAGCCCCTTCCAGGGAGGGAATTCACCCCTCCACTTT.

This clone was counted only a few times. This chain uses TRBV6-5 with TRBJ1-5; 7 bases map to TRBD1. Germline CDR1 MNHEY, CDR2 SVGAGI. Trimming removed 2 bases from V and 7 bases from J; junction bases left unmatched: 8. The CDR3 runs to 15 residues. CDR3 sequence reads: CASSYADRAEQPQHF. DNA for the CDR3: TGTGCCAGCAGTTACGCTGACAGGGCCGAACAGCCCCAGCATTTT.

Only one count was recorded for this clone. The CDR3 region has the DNA TGTGCCAGCAGCTTTGTGGGGGAGACCCAGTACTTC. Translated, it gives CASSFVGETQYF. The chain joins TRBV5-5 to TRBJ2-5; D remains ambiguous. CDR1 and CDR2 (germline): SGHKS, YYEKEE (reference sequence). The length of the CDR3 is 12 residues. Trimming removed 2 bases from V and 5 bases from J, with 7 bases in between.

This chain uses TRBV19 with TRBJ2-7; 8 bases align to TRBD2. The CDR3 runs 13 residues. Germline V gives CDR1 LNHDA, CDR2 SQIVND (reference sequence). J gave up 6 bases and V 5 bases, and 6 bases lay outside the gene matches. CDR3 region: CASSDGGRREQYF. The DNA for the CDR3 is TGTGCCAGTAGTGACGGCGGGAGGCGCGAGCAGTACTTC.

The table lists this clone with a count of one. This chain joins TRBV7-2 and TRBJ1-5; D not certain. Trimming removed 1 base from V and 7 bases from J, with 8 bases in between. The CDR3 runs to 13 residues. CDR1 and CDR2 (germline): SGHTA, FQGNSA. The CDR3 DNA reads as TGTGCCAGCAGCTTAGATCGGGAACAGCCCCAGCATTTT. It yields the protein CASSLDREQPQHF.

This sequence joins TRBV30 and TRBJ2-1, with 11 bases that match TRBD1. CDR1 is GTSNPN and CDR2 is SVGIG in the germline V gene (reference sequence). This CDR3 contains 15 residues. Trimming removed 4 bases from V and 2 bases from J; junction bases left unmatched: 4. CDR3 amino acids: CAWTRGQGAYNEQFF. In nucleotides, the CDR3 is TGTGCCTGGACCCGGGGACAGGGGGCCTACAATGAGCAGTTCTTC.

The count of this clone is one. The V and J genes are TRBV7-9 and TRBJ2-5; 14 bases are shared with TRBD2. Losses at the gene ends were 3 bases for V and 5 bases for J; bases not matched to a gene: 5. Germline assignment: CDR1 SEHNR and CDR2 FQNEAQ (reference sequence). CDR3 length equals 16 residues. The CDR3 sequence is CASSFGLAGGGETQYF. The CDR3 region has the DNA TGTGCCAGCAGCTTCGGACTAGCGGGGGGCGGGGAGACCCAGTACTTC.

The rearrangement links TRBV7-2 to TRBJ2-7; D could derive from TRBD1 or TRBD2 (6 bases each). The CDR3 extends over 16 amino acids. Germline V gene sequence: CDR1 SGHTA, CDR2 FQGNSA. V lost 0 bases to trimming and J lost 5 bases, with 17 bases between them. The CDR3 DNA reads as TGTGCCAGCAGCTTAGCGGCGTTGAGGGGGGCGGACGAGCAGTACTTC. Protein product: CASSLAALRGADEQYF.

Here the CDR3 reads CASSSWAWGQGHGYTF. The CDR3 region has the DNA TGTGCCAGCAGCTCGTGGGCGTGGGGACAGGGACATGGCTACACCTTC. The chain is built from TRBV5-6 and TRBJ1-2; 9 bases fit TRBD1. From germline, CDR1 is SGHDT and CDR2 YYEEEE. There are 16 residues in the CDR3. V shed 3 bases, J shed 6 bases, and the junction held 12 bases outside the gene matches. Full variable domain (remainder filled in from reference TRBV5-6 and TRBJ1-2): DAGVTQSPTHLIKTRGQQVTLRCSPKSGHDTVSWYQQALGQGPQFIFQYYEEEERQRGNFPDRFSGHQFPNYSSELNVNALLLGDSALYLCASSSWAWGQGHGYTFGSGTRLTVV.

The chain is built from TRBV9 and TRBJ2-1; TRBD2 might be the D (6 bases). The CDR3 spans 15 residues. Per germline, CDR1 SGDLS and CDR2 YYNGEE. The V end lost 0 bases, the J end lost 8 bases, and 15 bases lay between the germline ends. The CDR3, as DNA: TGTGCCAGCAGCGTAGAATGGCGGGGTTTACATGAGCAGTTCTTC. It specifies CASSVEWRGLHEQFF.

The chain has TRBV27 and TRBJ2-1; D is possibly TRBD1 (7 bases). Trimming took 1 base from V and 11 from J, leaving 15 bases between them. Germline CDR1 is MNHEY and CDR2 is SMNVEV (reference sequence). The CDR3 loop spans 14 amino acids. The CDR3 here is CASSLYGGQRQQFF. The CDR3 DNA reads TGTGCCAGCAGTTTATACGGGGGACAGAGACAGCAGTTCTTC.

The V and J genes are TRBV27 and TRBJ1-5; D gene uncertain. Germline CDR1 is MNHEY and CDR2 is SMNVEV (reference sequence). The ends were cut back, 2 bases at V and 4 bases at J, with 9 bases in the middle. The CDR3 sequence is 14 residues long. The CDR3, as DNA: TGTGCCAGCAGTTTACGGCAGGTAAATCAGCCCCAGCATTTT. It encodes CASSLRQVNQPQHF.

This clone has more than one count but fewer than ten. J is TRBJ2-7 and V is TRBV11-2; 9 positions match TRBD2. Germline V gene lookup returns CDR1 SGHAT and CDR2 FQNNGV. The CDR3 is made up of 15 amino acids. Losses at the gene ends were 8 bases for V and 2 bases for J; bases not matched to a gene: 10. For the CDR3, the DNA is TGTGCCAGCGCCCCGGGGCGGGAGGGCCCCTACGAGCAGTACTTC. The encoded protein is CASAPGREGPYEQYF.

This clone was observed a handful of times. The chain couples TRBV6-5 to TRBJ1-5, with 9 bases fitting TRBD1. V shed 4 bases and J 12 bases; nucleotides not matched to a gene: 13. The CDR3 runs 15 residues. Germline V gene sequence: CDR1 MNHEY, CDR2 SVGAGI. CDR3 in DNA: TGTGCCAGCAGTTTCGAGGGACAGGGATTCGCCCACCAGCATTTT. This sequence encodes CASSFEGQGFAHQHF.

This sequence joins TRBV19 and TRBJ2-1, with TRBD1 identical over 11 bases. The germline gives CDR1 LNHDA, CDR2 SQIVND (reference sequence). The trim removed 5 bases at V and 7 bases at J, leaving 10 bases unmatched. This CDR3 is 16 amino acids long. CDR3 sequence reads: CASSPRTGTGGNEQFF. Written as DNA, the CDR3 is TGTGCCAGTAGTCCACGTACCGGGACAGGGGGGAATGAGCAGTTCTTC.

The chain carries TRBV5-6 and TRBJ2-4, with 8 bases matching TRBD2. Germline loops: CDR1 SGHDT, CDR2 YYEEEE. The CDR3 loop spans 16 amino acids. Losses at the gene ends were 7 bases for V and 8 bases for J; bases not matched to a gene: 17. The CDR3 coding sequence is TGTGCCAGCCCGAATTGCCCCGGGGGGGCAGGTTACATTCAGTACTTC. It codes for CASPNCPGGAGYIQYF.

This sequence joins TRBV29-1 and TRBJ2-5; D unresolved. The germline V gene encodes CDR1 SQVTM and CDR2 ANQGSEA. The V end lost 4 bases, the J end lost 4 bases, and 13 bases lay between the germline ends. This CDR3 spans 13 amino acids. The CDR3 is CSVGVAKAETQYF. For the CDR3, the DNA is TGCAGCGTTGGGGTGGCCAAGGCAGAGACCCAGTACTTC.

As regards this clone: At the DNA level, this CDR3 is encoded by other sequences in the same sample as well. The rearrangement joins TRBV5-1 to TRBJ1-1, with 7 bases aligning to TRBD1. This CDR3 has 12 residues. Germline lookup yields CDR1 SGHRS and CDR2 YFSETQ. Germline trimming cut 4 bases from V and 5 bases from J; bases unmatched to any gene: 2. CDR3 sequence: CASSQGDTEAFF. Here the CDR3 DNA reads TGCGCCAGCAGCCAGGGGGATACTGAAGCTTTCTTT.

The CDR3, as DNA: TGTGCCAGCAGTCGGGCCCCGGTCCAACCTGAAGCTTTCTTT. This translates into CASSRAPVQPEAFF. The V call is TRBV6-1, the J call TRBJ1-1, with D unclear. V was cut by 5 bases and J by 6 bases, with 16 bases left in between. Germline V gene data show CDR1 as MNHNS and CDR2 as SASEGT. There are 14 residues in the CDR3.

V is TRBV6-5 and J is TRBJ2-4; TRBD1 matches 7 bases. This CDR3 contains 12 residues. The V gene's germline CDR1 is MNHEY and CDR2 SVGAGI. V was clipped by 5 bases and J by 8 bases; unmatched bases: 3. The CDR3 coding sequence is TGTGCCAGCAGTCCCGACAGGGACATTCAGTACTTC. This translates into CASSPDRDIQYF.

Only one count was recorded for this clone. The gene calls are TRBV11-2 and TRBJ2-1; D uncertain. Trimming took off 5 bases at V and 3 bases at J, with 5 bases between the two ends. Germline values: CDR1 SGHAT, CDR2 FQNNGV. This CDR3 region has 12 residues. The CDR3 DNA reads as TGTGCCAGCAGCAGGGACTACAATGAGCAGTTCTTC. Protein: CASSRDYNEQFF.

The genes are TRBV4-1 and TRBJ1-1; D perhaps matches TRBD1 (6 bases). CDR1 is MGHRA and CDR2 is YSYEKL in the germline V gene. The CDR3 loop spans 15 amino acids. Trimming took 1 base from V and 4 from J, leaving 13 bases between them. The CDR3 spells CASSQAPQGGTEAFF. The CDR3 bases are TGCGCCAGCAGCCAAGCCCCCCAAGGGGGCACTGAAGCTTTCTTT.

The chain is built from TRBV4-3 and TRBJ1-4; D is perhaps TRBD1 (6 bases). Germline CDR1 and CDR2: LGHNA and YSLEER. The V end was cut by 2 bases, the J end by 0 bases, with 28 bases between. The CDR3 runs 22 residues. The CDR3, as DNA: TGCGCCAGCAGCCAACCTTCCAGAGGCCCCGAGGACAGCCAGGCAACTAATGAAAAACTGTTTTTT. It encodes CASSQPSRGPEDSQATNEKLFF.

This sequence joins TRBV7-9 and TRBJ2-7; D may be TRBD2 (6 bases). Germline values: CDR1 SEHNR, CDR2 FQNEAQ (reference sequence). The V end lost 1 base, the J end lost 0 bases, and 22 bases lay between the germline ends. The CDR3 is 19 amino acids. The CDR3 nucleotides are TGTGCCAGCAGCTTAGAAGTGGCGGGACCCAAAGTGAGCTCCTACGAGCAGTACTTC. As protein: CASSLEVAGPKVSSYEQYF.

The CDR3 here is CARSSARGANVLTF. The DNA of the CDR3 is TGTGCCAGAAGTTCGGCTAGGGGGGCCAACGTCCTGACTTTC. The chain carries TRBV5-3 and TRBJ2-6; D unresolved. TRBV5-3 is filed as an ORF, its function uncertain. This CDR3 spans 14 amino acids. V dropped 5 bases and J dropped 4 bases, with 10 bases sitting between them.